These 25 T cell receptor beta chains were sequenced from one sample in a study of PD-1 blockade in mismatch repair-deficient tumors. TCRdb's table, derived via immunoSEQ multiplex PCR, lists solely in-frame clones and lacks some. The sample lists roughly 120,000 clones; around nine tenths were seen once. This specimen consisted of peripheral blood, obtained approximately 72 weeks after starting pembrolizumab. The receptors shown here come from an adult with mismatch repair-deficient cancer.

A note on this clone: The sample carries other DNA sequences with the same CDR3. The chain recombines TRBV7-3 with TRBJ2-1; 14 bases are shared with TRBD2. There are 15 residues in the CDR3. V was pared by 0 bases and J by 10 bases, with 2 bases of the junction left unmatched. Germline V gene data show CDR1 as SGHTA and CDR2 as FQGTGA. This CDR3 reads CASSLTGLAGGEQFF. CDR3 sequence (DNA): TGTGCCAGCAGCTTAACCGGACTAGCGGGAGGCGAGCAGTTCTTC. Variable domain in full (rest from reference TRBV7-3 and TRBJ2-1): GAGVSQTPSNKVTEKGKYVELRCDPISGHTALYWYRQSLGQGPEFLIYFQGTGAADDSGLPNDRFFAVRPEGSVSTLKIQRTERGDSAVYLCASSLTGLAGGEQFFGPGTRLTVL.

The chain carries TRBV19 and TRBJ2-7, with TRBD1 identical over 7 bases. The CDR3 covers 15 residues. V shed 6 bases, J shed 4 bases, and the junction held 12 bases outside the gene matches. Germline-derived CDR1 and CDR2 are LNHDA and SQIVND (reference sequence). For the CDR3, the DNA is TGTGCCAGTAGCCCCGACAGGGAAAAGTTTTACGAGCAGTACTTC. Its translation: CASSPDREKFYEQYF.

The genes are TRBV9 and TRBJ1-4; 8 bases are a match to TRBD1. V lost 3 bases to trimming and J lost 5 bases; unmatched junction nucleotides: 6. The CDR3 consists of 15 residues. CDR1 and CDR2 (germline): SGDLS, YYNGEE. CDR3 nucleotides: TGTGCCAGCAGCGGGGGGACAGGACCCAATGAAAAACTGTTTTTT. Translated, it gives CASSGGTGPNEKLFF.

CDR3 DNA sequence: TGCGCCAGCAGCTTGTTTTACGGCCTTACAGATACGCAGTATTTT. It translates to CASSLFYGLTDTQYF. J is TRBJ2-3 and V is TRBV5-1; D is ambiguous. Trimming left V 1 base short and J 3 bases short, with 12 bases between. The CDR3 sequence is 15 residues long. Germline CDR1 SGHRS, CDR2 YFSETQ. Together with reference TRBV5-1 and TRBJ2-3, the CDR3 gives the full variable domain: KAGVTQTPRYLIKTRGQQVTLSCSPISGHRSVSWYQQTPGQGLQFLFEYFSETQRNKGNFPGRFSGRQFSNSRSEMNVSTLELGDSALYLCASSLFYGLTDTQYFGPGTRLTVL.

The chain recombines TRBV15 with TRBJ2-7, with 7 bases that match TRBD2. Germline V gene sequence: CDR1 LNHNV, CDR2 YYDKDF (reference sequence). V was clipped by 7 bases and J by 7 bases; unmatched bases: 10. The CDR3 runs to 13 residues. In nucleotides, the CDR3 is TGTGCCACCAATGAAGGAGCGGGAAGTGAGCAGTACTTC. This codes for CATNEGAGSEQYF.

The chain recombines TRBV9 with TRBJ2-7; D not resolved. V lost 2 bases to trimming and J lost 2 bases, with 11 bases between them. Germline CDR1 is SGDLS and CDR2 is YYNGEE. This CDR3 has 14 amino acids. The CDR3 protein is CASSVRGETYEQYF. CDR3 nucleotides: TGTGCCAGCAGCGTTCGCGGAGAGACCTACGAGCAGTACTTC.

The CDR3 coding sequence is TGCAGTGCTCTCAAAGAGACCCAGTACTTC. This sequence encodes CSALKETQYF. The V call is TRBV20-1, the J call TRBJ2-5; D gene unclear. This CDR3 spans 10 amino acids. Trimming left V 5 bases short and J 3 bases short, with 4 bases between. Germline loops: CDR1 DFQATT, CDR2 SNEGSKA (reference sequence).

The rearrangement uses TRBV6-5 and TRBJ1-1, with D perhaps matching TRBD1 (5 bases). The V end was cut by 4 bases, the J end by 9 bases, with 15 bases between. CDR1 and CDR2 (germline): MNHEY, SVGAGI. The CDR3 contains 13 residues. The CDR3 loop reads CASSFSREGKAFF. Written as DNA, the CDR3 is TGTGCCAGCAGTTTTAGCAGGGAAGGGAAAGCTTTCTTT.

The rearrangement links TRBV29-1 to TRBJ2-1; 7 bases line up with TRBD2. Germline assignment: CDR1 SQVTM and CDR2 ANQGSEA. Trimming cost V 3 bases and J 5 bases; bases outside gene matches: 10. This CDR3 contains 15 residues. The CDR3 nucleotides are TGCAGCGTTGAGACCCCCCGCGGGAGACACAATGAGCAGTTCTTC. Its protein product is CSVETPRGRHNEQFF.

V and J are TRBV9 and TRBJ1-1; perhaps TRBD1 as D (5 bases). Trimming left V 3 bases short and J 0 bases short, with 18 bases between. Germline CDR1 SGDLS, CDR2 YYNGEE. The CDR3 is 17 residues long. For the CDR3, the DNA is TGTGCCAGCAGCGCTGGGGAAGGGTCAGGGCTGAACACTGAAGCTTTCTTT. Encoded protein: CASSAGEGSGLNTEAFF.

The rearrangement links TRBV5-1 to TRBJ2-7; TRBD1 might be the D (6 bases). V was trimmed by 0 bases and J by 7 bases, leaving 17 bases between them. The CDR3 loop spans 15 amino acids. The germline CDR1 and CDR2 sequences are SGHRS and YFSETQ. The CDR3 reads CASSLVRTVLKEQYF. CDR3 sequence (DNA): TGCGCCAGCAGCTTGGTCCGGACAGTTCTGAAGGAGCAGTACTTC.

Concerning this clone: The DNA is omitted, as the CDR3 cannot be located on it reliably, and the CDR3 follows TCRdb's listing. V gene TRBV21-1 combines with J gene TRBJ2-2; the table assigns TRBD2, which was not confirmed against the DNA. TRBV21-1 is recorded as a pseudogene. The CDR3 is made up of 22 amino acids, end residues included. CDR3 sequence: CASSEAGTSGRAVGFGTGELFF.

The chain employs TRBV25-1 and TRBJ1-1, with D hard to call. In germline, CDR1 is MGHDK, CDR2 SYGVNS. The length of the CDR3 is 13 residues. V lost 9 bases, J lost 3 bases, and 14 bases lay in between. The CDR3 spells CASSYGMDTEAFF. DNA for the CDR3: TGTGCCAGTTCTTACGGGATGGACACTGAAGCTTTCTTT.

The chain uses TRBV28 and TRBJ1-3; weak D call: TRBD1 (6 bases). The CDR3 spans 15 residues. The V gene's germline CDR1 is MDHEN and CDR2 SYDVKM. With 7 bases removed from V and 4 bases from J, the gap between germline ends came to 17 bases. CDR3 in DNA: TGTGCCAGCACTCCGGGAGGGGGAGCCGGAAACACCATATATTTT. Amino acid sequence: CASTPGGGAGNTIYF.

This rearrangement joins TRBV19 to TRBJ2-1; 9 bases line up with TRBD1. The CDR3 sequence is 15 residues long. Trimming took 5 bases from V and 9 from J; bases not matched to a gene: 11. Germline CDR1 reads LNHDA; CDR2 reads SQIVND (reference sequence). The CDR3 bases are TGTGCCAGTAGTCTTGACAGGGGGGCGGTCACTGAGCAGTTCTTC. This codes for CASSLDRGAVTEQFF.

CDR3 region: CASSLVRGRGLDTGELFF. DNA for the CDR3: TGTGCCAGCAGCTTGGTCAGGGGCAGGGGGCTAGACACCGGGGAGCTGTTTTTT. The chain recombines TRBV11-2 with TRBJ2-2; 8 positions agree with TRBD1. The CDR3 is 18 residues long. Germline loops: CDR1 SGHAT, CDR2 FQNNGV. Unmatched junction bases numbered 12, after V lost 3 bases and J lost 3 bases.

CDR3 sequence (DNA): TGTGCCAGCAGCCAGCGAACAGGGGGCAGGGAGACCCAGTACTTC. It is translated as CASSQRTGGRETQYF. V gene TRBV11-2 combines with J gene TRBJ2-5; 9 nucleotides align to TRBD1. The trim removed 5 bases at V and 5 bases at J, leaving 9 bases unmatched. Germline CDR1 reads SGHAT; CDR2 reads FQNNGV. The CDR3 spans 15 residues.

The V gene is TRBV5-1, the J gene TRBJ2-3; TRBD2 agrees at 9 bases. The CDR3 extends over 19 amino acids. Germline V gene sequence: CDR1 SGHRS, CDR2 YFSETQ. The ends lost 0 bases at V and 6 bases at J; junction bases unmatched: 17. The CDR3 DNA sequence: TGCGCCAGCAGCTTGGCTCAAAATCCGGCTAGCGGGATCTGGGATACGCAGTATTTT. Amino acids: CASSLAQNPASGIWDTQYF.

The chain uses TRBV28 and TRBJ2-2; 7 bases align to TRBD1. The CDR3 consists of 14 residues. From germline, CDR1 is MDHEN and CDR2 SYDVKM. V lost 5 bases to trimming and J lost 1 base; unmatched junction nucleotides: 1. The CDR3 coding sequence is TGTGCCAGCAGTCGGACAGGGAACACCGGGGAGCTGTTTTTT. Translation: CASSRTGNTGELFF.

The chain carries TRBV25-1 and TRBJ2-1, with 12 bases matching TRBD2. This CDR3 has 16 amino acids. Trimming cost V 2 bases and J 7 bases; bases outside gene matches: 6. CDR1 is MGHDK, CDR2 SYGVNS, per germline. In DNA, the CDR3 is TGTGCCAGCAGTGAACTCGAGACTAGCGGGAGAAATGAGCAGTTCTTC. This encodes CASSELETSGRNEQFF.

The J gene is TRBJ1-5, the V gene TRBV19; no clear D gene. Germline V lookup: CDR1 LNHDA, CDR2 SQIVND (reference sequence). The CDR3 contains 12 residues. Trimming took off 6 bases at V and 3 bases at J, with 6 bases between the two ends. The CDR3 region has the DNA TGTGCCAGTAGCCTCCCCAATCAGCCCCAGCATTTT. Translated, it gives CASSLPNQPQHF.

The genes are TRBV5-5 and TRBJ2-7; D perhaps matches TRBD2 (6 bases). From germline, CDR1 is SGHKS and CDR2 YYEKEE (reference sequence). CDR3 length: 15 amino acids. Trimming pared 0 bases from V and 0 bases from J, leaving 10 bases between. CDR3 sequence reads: CASSLVSGSSYEQYF. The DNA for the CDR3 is TGTGCCAGCAGCTTGGTTAGCGGTAGCTCCTACGAGCAGTACTTC.

In nucleotides, the CDR3 is TGTGCCAGCAGTTTAGCAGGTACCTACGAGCAGTACTTC. Its translation: CASSLAGTYEQYF. The chain uses TRBV6-6 and TRBJ2-7, with no clear D. The length of the CDR3 is 13 residues. Trimming cost V 4 bases and J 2 bases, with 9 bases left between them. The germline CDR1 and CDR2 sequences are MNHNY and SVGAGI (reference sequence).

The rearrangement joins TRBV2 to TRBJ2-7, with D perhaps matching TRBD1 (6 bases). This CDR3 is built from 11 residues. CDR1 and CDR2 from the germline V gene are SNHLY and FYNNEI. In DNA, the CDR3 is TGTGCGGGGGCGGAATCCTACGAGCAGTACTTC. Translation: CAGAESYEQYF.

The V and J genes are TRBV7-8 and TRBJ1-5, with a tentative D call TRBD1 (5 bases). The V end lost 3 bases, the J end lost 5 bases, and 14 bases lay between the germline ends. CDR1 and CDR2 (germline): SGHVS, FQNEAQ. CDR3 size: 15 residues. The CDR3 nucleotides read TGTGCCAGCAGCTTTAAGGGGATCGGCTATCAGCCCCAGCATTTT. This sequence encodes CASSFKGIGYQPQHF.